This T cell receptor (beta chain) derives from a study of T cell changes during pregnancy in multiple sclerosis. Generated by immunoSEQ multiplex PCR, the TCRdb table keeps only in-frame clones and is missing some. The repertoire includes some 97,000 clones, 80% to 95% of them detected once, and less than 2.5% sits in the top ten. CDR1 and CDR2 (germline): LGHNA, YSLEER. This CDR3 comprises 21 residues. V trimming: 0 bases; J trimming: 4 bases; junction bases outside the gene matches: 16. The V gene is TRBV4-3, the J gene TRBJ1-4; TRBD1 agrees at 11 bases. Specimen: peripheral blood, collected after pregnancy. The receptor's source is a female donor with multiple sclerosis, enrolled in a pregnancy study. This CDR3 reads CASSQDDIGQGAKGGNEKLFF. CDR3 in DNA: TGCGCCAGCAGCCAAGATGATATAGGACAGGGGGCGAAAGGAGGTAATGAAAAACTGTTTTTT.